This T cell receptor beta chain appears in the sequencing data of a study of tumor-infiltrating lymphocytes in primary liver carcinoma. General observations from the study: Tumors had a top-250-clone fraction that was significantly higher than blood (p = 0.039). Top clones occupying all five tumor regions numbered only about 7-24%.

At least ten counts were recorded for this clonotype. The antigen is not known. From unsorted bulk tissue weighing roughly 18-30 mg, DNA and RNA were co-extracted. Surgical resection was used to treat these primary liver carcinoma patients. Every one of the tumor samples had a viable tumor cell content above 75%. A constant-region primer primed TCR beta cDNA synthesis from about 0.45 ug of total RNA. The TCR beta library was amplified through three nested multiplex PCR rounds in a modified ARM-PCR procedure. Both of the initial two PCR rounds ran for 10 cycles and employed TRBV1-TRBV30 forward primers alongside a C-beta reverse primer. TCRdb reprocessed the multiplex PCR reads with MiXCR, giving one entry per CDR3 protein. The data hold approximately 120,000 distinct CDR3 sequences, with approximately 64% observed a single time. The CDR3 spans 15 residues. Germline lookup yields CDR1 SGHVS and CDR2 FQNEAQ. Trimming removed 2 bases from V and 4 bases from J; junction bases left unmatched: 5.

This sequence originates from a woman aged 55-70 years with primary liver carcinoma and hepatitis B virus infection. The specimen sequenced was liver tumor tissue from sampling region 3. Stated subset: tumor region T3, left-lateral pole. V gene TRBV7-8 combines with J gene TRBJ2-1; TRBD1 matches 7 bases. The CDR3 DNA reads TGTGCCAGCAGCTTATCGGGGACAGTATACAATGAGCAGTTCTTC. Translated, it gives CASSLSGTVYNEQFF.